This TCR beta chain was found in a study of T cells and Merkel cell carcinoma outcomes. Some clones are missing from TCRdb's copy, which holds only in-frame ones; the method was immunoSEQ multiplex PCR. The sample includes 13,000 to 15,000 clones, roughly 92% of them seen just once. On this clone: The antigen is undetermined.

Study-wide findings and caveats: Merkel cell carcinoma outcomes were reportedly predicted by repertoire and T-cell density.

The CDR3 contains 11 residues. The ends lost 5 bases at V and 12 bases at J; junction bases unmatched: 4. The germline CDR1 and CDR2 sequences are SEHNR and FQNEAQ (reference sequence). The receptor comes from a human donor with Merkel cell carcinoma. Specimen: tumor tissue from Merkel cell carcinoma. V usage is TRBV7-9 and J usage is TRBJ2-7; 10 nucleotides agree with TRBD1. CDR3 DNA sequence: TGTGCCAGCAGCGCCGGGACAGGGGCGTACTTC. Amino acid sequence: CASSAGTGAYF.